This entry lists 3 T cell receptor beta chains sequenced from one sample in a study of T cell repertoires in cytomegalovirus infection. TCRdb re-called the reads with MiXCR, one entry per CDR3 protein. The data show approximately 320,000 distinct CDR3 sequences, roughly 9.5% seen once. The sample taken for sequencing was PBMCs. The receptors shown here come from a human donor in good health (CMV status not recorded). Some clones in this sample may be carry-over from other donors' samples.

This chain links TRBV27 with TRBJ2-7; TRBD1 matches at 10 bases. This CDR3 is 15 amino acids long. CDR1 and CDR2 (germline): MNHEY, SMNVEV (reference sequence). Trimming took 6 bases from V and 6 from J; bases not matched to a gene: 11. CDR3 in DNA: TGTGCCAGCAGCCTTAGGACAGGGGGGTCTGGCGAGCAGTACTTC. It specifies CASSLRTGGSGEQYF.

This clonotype was recorded at least ten times. The chain uses TRBV27 and TRBJ2-7, with 8 nucleotides matching TRBD1. This CDR3 is 14 amino acids long. Trimming at V came to 6 bases and at J to 4 bases, leaving 8 bases not matched to a gene. CDR1 and CDR2 from the germline V gene are MNHEY and SMNVEV (reference sequence). The CDR3 bases are TGTGCCAGCAGGAGGACAGGGATAGGGTACGAGCAGTACTTC. Translating gives CASRRTGIGYEQYF.

In its sample, this clonotype was seen a few times. The chain is built from TRBV15 and TRBJ1-3; D might be TRBD1 (5 bases). V lost 5 bases to trimming and J lost 3 bases, with 11 bases between them. Germline CDR1 LNHNV, CDR2 YYDKDF (reference sequence). This CDR3 contains 14 residues. The CDR3 DNA reads as TGTGCCACCAGCTATGGGGGGAATGGAAACACCATATATTTT. Encoded protein: CATSYGGNGNTIYF. The entire variable domain, with the rest obtained from reference TRBV15 and TRBJ1-3, is as follows: DAMVIQNPRYQVTQFGKPVTLSCSQTLNHNVMYWYQQKSSQAPKLLFHYYDKDFNNEADTPDNFQSRRPNTSFCFLDIRSPGLGDTAMYLCATSYGGNGNTIYFGEGSWLTVV.